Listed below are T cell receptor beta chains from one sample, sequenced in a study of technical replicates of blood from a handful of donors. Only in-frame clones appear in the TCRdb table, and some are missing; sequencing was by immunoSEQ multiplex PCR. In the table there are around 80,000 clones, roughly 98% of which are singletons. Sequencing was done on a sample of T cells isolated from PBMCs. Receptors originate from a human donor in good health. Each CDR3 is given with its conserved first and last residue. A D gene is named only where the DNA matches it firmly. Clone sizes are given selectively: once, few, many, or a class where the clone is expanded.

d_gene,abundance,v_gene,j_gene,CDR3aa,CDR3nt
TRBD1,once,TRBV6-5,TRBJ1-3,CASSYGTATGNTIYF,TGTGCCAGCAGTTACGGGACAGCAACTGGAAACACCATATATTTT
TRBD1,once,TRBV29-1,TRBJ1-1,CSVGSGQILQNTEAFF,TGCAGCGTTGGTTCGGGACAGATTCTTCAGAACACTGAAGCTTTCTTT
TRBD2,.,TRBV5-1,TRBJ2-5,CASSFKASGETQYF,TGCGCCAGCAGCTTTAAGGCTAGCGGAGAGACCCAGTACTTC
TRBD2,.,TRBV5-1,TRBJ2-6,CASSSGHSGANVLTF,TGCGCCAGTTCTAGCGGGCACTCTGGGGCCAACGTCCTGACTTTC
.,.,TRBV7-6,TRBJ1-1,CASSLFTANTEAFF,TGTGCCAGCAGCCTCTTCACAGCGAACACTGAAGCTTTCTTT
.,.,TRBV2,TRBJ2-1,CASSIQGSYNEQFF,TGTGCCAGCAGTATACAGGGCTCCTACAATGAGCAGTTCTTC
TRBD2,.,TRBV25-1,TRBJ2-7,CASSESHGTSGSYEQYF,TGTGCCAGCAGTGAAAGCCACGGGACTAGCGGTTCCTACGAGCAGTACTTC
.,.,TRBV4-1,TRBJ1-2,CASSPSFSGAYGYTF,TGCGCCAGCAGCCCTTCATTCTCAGGGGCATATGGCTACACCTTC
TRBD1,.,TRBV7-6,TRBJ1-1,CASSLAADREAFF,TGTGCCAGCAGCTTAGCCGCTGACAGGGAGGCTTTCTTT
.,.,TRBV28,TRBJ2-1,CASSLIVLLNEQFF,TGTGCCAGCAGTTTAATAGTCCTCCTCAATGAGCAGTTCTTC
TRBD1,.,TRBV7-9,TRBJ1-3,CASSIRQGASGNTIYF,TGTGCCAGCAGCATTAGACAGGGAGCATCTGGAAACACCATATATTTT
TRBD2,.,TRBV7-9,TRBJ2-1,CASSFGGKGEQFF,TGTGCCAGCAGCTTCGGGGGGAAGGGTGAGCAGTTCTTC
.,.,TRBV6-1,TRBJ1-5,CASSERNEAEYSNQPQHF,TGTGCCAGCAGTGAACGTAATGAGGCAGAATATAGCAATCAGCCCCAGCATTTT
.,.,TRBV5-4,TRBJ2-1,CASSLVGAYNEQFF,TGTGCCAGCAGCTTAGTGGGGGCATACAATGAGCAGTTCTTC
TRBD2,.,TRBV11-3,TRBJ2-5,CASRGQGGETQYF,TGTGCCAGCAGAGGTCAGGGAGGGGAGACCCAGTACTTC
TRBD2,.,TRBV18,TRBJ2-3,CASSPGTSGSTDTQYF,TGTGCCAGCTCACCCGGGACTAGCGGGAGTACAGATACGCAGTATTTT
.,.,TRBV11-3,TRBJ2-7,CASSRSLSSYEQYF,TGTGCCAGCAGCCGCTCCCTGAGCTCCTACGAGCAGTACTTC
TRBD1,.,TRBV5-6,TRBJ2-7,CASSLGGQPYEQYF,TGTGCCAGCAGCTTGGGGGGACAGCCCTACGAGCAGTACTTC
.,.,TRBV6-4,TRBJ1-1,CASRSGGKPNTEAFF,TGTGCCAGCCGGAGTGGTGGCAAGCCGAACACTGAAGCTTTCTTT
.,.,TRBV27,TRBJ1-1,CASSLQGGPEAFF,TGTGCCAGCAGTTTACAAGGGGGACCTGAAGCTTTCTTT
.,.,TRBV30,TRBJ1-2,CASEGSGYTF,TGTGCCTCGGAGGGCTCTGGCTACACCTTC
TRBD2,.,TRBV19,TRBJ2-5,CASSMGSGSLRETQYF,TGTGCCAGTAGTATGGGTAGCGGGAGCTTGAGGGAGACCCAGTACTTC
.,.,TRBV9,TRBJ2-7,CASSYRMGFDTSEQYF,TGTGCCAGCAGCTACAGGATGGGGTTTGACACCTCCGAGCAGTACTTC
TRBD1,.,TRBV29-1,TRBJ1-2,CSALIGQAGYGYTF,TGCAGCGCCCTGATCGGACAGGCGGGCTATGGCTACACCTTC
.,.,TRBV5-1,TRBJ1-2,CASSLTANYGYTF,TGCGCCAGCAGCCTAACTGCTAACTATGGCTACACCTTC